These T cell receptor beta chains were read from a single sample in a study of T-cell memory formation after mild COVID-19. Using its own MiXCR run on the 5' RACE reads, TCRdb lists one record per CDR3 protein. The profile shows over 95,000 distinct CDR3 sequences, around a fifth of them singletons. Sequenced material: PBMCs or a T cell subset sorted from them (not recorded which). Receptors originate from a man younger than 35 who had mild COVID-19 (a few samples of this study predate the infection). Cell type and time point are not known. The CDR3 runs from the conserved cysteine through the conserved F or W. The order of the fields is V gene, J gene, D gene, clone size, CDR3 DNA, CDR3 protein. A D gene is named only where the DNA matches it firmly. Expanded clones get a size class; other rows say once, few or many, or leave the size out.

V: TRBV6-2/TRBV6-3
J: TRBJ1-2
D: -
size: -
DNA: TGTGCCAGCAGTTACCATCGTAACTATGGCTACACCTTC
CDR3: CASSYHRNYGYTF

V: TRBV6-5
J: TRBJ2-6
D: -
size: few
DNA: TGTGCCAGCAGTTTCTCCGGGACGCTTAACTCTGGGGCCAACGTCCTGACTTTC
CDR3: CASSFSGTLNSGANVLTF

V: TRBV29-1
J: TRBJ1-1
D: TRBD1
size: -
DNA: TGCAGCGTTGAAGATCCAAAACAGGGGTCGAACACTGAAGCTTTCTTT
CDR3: CSVEDPKQGSNTEAFF

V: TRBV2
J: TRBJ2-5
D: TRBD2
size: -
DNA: TGTGCCAGTCTAGCGGAGTCTCGCGGAGAGACCCAGTACTTC
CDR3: CASLAESRGETQYF

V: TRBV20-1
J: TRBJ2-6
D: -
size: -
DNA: TGCAGTGCTAGGGTTGGGGCCAACGTCCTGACTTTC
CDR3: CSARVGANVLTF

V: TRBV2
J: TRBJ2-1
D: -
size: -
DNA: TGTGCCAGCACCCGGGGGGCGCAATACAATGAGCAGTTCTTC
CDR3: CASTRGAQYNEQFF

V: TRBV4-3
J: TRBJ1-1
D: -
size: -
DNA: TGCGCCAGCAGCCATGGGCGATTAGGGGTGAGGAACACTGAAGCTTTCTTT
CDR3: CASSHGRLGVRNTEAFF

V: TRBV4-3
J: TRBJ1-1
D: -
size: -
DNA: TGCGCCAGCAGCCAAGCCCCTTTGGGAGAAGCTTTCTTT
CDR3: CASSQAPLGEAFF

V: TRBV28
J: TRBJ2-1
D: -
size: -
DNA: TGTGCCAGCAGTTTAAGCGTTACCTACAATGAGCAGTTCTTC
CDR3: CASSLSVTYNEQFF

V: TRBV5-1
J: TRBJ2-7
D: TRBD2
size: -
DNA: TGCGCCAGCAGCTCCAGCGGGGGGATTTACGAGCAGTACTTC
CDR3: CASSSSGGIYEQYF

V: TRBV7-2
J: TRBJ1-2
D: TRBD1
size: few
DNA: TGTGCCAGCAGCCCAGGGGGGGCTTGGGGCTACACCTTC
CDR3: CASSPGGAWGYTF

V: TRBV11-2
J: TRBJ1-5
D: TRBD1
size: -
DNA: TGTGCCAGCAGCCACGGGACAGAGGCCTCTGGGCCCCAGCATTTT
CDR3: CASSHGTEASGPQHF

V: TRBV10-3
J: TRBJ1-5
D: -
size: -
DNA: TGTGCCATCAGTGAGTCAACGGCCCAGCTAGTTAGCAATCAGCCCCAGCATTTT
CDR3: CAISESTAQLVSNQPQHF

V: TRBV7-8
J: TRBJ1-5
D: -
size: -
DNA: TGTGCCAGCAGCTCTTTAGGCCAGGGAATCAAGCCCCAGCATTTT
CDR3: CASSSLGQGIKPQHF

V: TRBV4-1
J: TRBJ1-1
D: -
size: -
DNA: TGCGCCAGCAGCTTTGACAGGCGCCTTATCATGAACACTGAAGCTTTCTTT
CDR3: CASSFDRRLIMNTEAFF

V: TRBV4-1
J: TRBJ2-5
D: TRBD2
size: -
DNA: TGCGCCAGCAGCCAAGGACTAGCCGTGACCCAGTACTTC
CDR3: CASSQGLAVTQYF

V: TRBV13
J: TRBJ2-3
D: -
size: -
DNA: TGTGCCAGCAGCTTAGGCCGGGGGGCTGATACGCAGTATTTT
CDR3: CASSLGRGADTQYF

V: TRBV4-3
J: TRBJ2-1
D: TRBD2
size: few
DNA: TGCGCCAGCAGCCAGCGGGGGGGCGTTTACAATGAGCAGTTCTTC
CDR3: CASSQRGGVYNEQFF

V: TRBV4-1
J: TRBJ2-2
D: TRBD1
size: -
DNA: TGCGCCAGCAGCCAAGGAACAGGGGAAAACACCGGGGAGCTGTTTTTT
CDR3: CASSQGTGENTGELFF

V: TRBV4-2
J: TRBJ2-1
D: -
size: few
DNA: TGTGCCAGCAGCCAAGGCCACATACTAAGCTACAATGAGCAGTTCTTC
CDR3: CASSQGHILSYNEQFF

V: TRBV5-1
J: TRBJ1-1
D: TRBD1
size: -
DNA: TGCGCCAGCAGCTCTGGGACAGGGAGAACTGAAGCTTTCTTT
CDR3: CASSSGTGRTEAFF

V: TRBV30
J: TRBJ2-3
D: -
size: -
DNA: TGTGCCTGGTCCCCGGATGCGCAGTATTTT
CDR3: CAWSPDAQYF

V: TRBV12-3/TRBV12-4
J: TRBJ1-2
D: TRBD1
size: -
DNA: TGTGCCAGCAGTTCCCCGGGACAGAATGGCTACACCTTC
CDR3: CASSSPGQNGYTF

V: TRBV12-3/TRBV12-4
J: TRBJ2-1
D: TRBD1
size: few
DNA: TGTGCCAGCAGGGGACAGGGCTTTTACAATGAGCAGTTCTTC
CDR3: CASRGQGFYNEQFF

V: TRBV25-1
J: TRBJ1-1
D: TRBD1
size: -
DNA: TGTGCCAGCAGAACTGACAGGGACGCGAACACTGAAGCTTTCTTT
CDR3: CASRTDRDANTEAFF

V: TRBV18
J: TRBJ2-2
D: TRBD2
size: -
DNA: TGTGCCAGCTCACCACAAAGCGGGGGGCCGACCACCGGGGAGCTGTTTTTT
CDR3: CASSPQSGGPTTGELFF

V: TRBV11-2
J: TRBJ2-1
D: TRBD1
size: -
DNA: TGTGCCAGCAGCTCCTTGGACAGGGGAGACAATGAGCAGTTCTTC
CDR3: CASSSLDRGDNEQFF

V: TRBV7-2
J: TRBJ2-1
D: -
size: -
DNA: TGTGCCAGCAGCTTACCCCCGGGGCAGAACAATGAGCAGTTCTTC
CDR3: CASSLPPGQNNEQFF

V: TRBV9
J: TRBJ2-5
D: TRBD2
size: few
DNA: TGTGCCAGCAGCGTACGGCTAGCGGGAACCCAGTACTTC
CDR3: CASSVRLAGTQYF

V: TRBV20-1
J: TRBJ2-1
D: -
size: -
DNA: TGCAGTGCTAGAGTCGTTGATGAGCAGTTCTTC
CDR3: CSARVVDEQFF

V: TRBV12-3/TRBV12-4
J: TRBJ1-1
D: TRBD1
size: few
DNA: TGTGCCAGCAGTTCCGGGCGGACAGGGGGCACTGAAGCTTTCTTT
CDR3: CASSSGRTGGTEAFF

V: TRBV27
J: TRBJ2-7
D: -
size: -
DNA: TGTGCCAGCAGTCCGGGACTGGGCGAGCAGTACTTC
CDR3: CASSPGLGEQYF

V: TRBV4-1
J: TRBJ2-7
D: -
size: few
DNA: TGCGCCAGCAGCCAAGGGTTCACAGGGCCACAGCAGTACTTC
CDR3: CASSQGFTGPQQYF

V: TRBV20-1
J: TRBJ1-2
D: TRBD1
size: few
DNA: TGCAGTGCTCAGACAGGGGCCTATGGCTACACCTTC
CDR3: CSAQTGAYGYTF

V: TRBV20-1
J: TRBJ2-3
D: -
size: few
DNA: TGCAGTGCTCGATGGGGAGACCGAGATACGCAGTATTTT
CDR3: CSARWGDRDTQYF

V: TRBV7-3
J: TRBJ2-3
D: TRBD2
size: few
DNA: TGTGCCAGCAGCTCGAGCGGGGGAGGCACAGATACGCAGTATTTT
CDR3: CASSSSGGGTDTQYF

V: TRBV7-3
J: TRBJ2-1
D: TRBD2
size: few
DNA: TGTGCCAGCAGCTTAACAGCGGGGGGATACAATGAGCAGTTCTTC
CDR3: CASSLTAGGYNEQFF

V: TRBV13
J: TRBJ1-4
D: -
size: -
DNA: TGTGCCAGCAGCCAAGGACGTTCCAAAAGCGAAAAACTGTTTTTT
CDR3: CASSQGRSKSEKLFF

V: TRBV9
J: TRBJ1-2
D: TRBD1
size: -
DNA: TGTGCCAGCAGCGTTCGGGACAGTTACTATGGCTACACCTTC
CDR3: CASSVRDSYYGYTF

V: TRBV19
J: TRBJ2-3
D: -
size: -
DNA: TGTGCCAGTAGTACAGTGGACTCGGTTATGACAGATACGCAGTATTTT
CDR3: CASSTVDSVMTDTQYF

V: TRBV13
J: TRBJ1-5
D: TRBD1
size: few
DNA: TGTGCCAGCAGCTCGGGACAGCGACACTTTAGCAATCAGCCCCAGCATTTT
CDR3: CASSSGQRHFSNQPQHF

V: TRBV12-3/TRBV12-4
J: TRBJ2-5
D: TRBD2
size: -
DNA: TGTGCCAGCAGTTCAGGACTAGACGGAGAGACCCAGTACTTC
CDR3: CASSSGLDGETQYF

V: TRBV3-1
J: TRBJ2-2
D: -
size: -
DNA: TGTGCCAGCAGCTACCGCGGGGGCGGGACCGGGGAGCTGTTTTTT
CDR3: CASSYRGGGTGELFF

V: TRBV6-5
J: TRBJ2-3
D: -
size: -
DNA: TGTGCCAGCAGTTACTCCGTTGGCACAGATACGCAGTATTTT
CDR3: CASSYSVGTDTQYF

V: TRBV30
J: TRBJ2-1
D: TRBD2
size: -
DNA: TGTGCCTGGAGTGCAGGACTAGCACTCTTATACAATGAGCAGTTCTTC
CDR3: CAWSAGLALLYNEQFF

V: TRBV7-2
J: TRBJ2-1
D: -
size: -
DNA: TGTGCCAGCAGCCTCACCCCCGACAATGAGCAGTTCTTC
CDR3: CASSLTPDNEQFF

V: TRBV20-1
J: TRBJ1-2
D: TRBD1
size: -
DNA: TGCAGTGCTACCCCGGTACTGACAGGGGGCTATGGCTACACCTTC
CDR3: CSATPVLTGGYGYTF

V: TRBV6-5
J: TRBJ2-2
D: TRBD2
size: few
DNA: TGTGCCAGCACTACTAGCGCCCCCGGGGAGCTGTTTTTT
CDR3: CASTTSAPGELFF

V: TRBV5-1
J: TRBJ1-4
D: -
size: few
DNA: TGCGCCAGCAGCTTGGGGGGACTCTTCCCAAAACTGTTTTTT
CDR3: CASSLGGLFPKLFF

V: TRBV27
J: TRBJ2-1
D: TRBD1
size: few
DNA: TGTGCCAGCAGTTCTCCCCTGAGGGGGCAGAACAATGAGCAGTTCTTC
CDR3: CASSSPLRGQNNEQFF

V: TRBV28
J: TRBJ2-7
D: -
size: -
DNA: TGTGCCAGCAGTTCGAATCGCAGGGGAATCTACGAGCAGTACTTC
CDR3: CASSSNRRGIYEQYF

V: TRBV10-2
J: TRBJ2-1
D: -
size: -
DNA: TGCGCCAGCAGTGACGAGTACAATGAGCAGTTCTTC
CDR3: CASSDEYNEQFF

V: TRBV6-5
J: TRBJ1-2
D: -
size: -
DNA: TGTGCCAGCAGTTACCGGGGGGCAGGGGATATCTATGGCTACACCTTC
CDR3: CASSYRGAGDIYGYTF

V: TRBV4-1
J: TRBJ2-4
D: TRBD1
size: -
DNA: TGCGCCAGCAGCCAAGGGCCCGCAGGGGGAGACAAAAACATTCAGTACTTC
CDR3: CASSQGPAGGDKNIQYF

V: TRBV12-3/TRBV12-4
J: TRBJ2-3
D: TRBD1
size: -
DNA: TGTGCCAGCGGTCGCCCCGGGACAGCAGACACAGATACGCAGTATTTT
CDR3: CASGRPGTADTDTQYF

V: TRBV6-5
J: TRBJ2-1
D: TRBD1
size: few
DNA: TGTGCCAGCAGGCAACAGGGGACCTACAATGAGCAGTTCTTC
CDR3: CASRQQGTYNEQFF

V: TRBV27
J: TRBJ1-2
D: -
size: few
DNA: TGTGCCAGCAGCCTCAGGGACGGAGACTTCTATGGCTACACCTTC
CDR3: CASSLRDGDFYGYTF

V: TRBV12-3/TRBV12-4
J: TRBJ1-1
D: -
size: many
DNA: TGTGCCAGCAGTTTTACTACCTGGAACACTGAAGCTTTCTTT
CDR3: CASSFTTWNTEAFF

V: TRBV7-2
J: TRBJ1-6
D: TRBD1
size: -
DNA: TGTGCCAGCAGCTTATCTGTGGGACAGCTCTACAGCACGGGGTCACCCCTCCACTTT
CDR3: CASSLSVGQLYSTGSPLHF